A single TCR beta chain is shown here with its context. Its specificity is not known. V lost 11 bases to trimming and J lost 0 bases; unmatched junction nucleotides: 5. The germline gives CDR1 MNHNS, CDR2 SASEGT. This CDR3 has 13 amino acids. This sample stems from a study of cytomegalovirus exposure and HLA in healthy donors. Points from the study as a whole: Later on, an analysis tied roughly 17,000 TCR beta sequences to HLA alleles at 0.05 false discovery rate.

Use of 60 Vbeta and 13 Jbeta primers characterized the PCR. Clones were read by immunoSEQ multiplex PCR, and TCRdb kept only the in-frame ones, dropping some. The sample consists of about 110,000 clones, about 86% of them appearing once. J is TRBJ2-5 and V is TRBV6-1, with 8 nucleotides matching TRBD2. The sequenced material came from PBMCs. The receptor was derived from a man aged 35-49 years in good health and CMV-seronegative. CDR3 DNA sequence: TGTGCCCACGGGGGGGGAAACCAAGAGACCCAGTACTTC. This sequence encodes CAHGGGNQETQYF.